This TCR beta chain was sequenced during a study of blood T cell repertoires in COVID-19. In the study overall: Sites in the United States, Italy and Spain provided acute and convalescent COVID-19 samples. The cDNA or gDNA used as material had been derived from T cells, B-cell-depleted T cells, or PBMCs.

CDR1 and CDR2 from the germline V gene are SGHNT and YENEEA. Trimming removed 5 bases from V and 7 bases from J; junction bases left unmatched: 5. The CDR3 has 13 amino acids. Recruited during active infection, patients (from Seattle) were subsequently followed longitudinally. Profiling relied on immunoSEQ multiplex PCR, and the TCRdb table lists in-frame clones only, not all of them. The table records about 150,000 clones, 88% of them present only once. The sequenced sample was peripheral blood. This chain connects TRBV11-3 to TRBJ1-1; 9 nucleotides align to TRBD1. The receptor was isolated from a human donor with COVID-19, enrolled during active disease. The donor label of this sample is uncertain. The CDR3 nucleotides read TGTGCCAGCAGCGGACAGGGGTGGAATGAAGCTTTCTTT. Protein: CASSGQGWNEAFF.